These 17 T cell receptor beta chains came from one sample sequenced in a study of blood T cells in healthy people across ages. A second PCR of about 7 to 12 cycles used a sample-barcoded 5' primer and a J-beta primer mix. TCRdb redid the calling of the 5' RACE reads with MiXCR, one entry per CDR3 protein. Of about 580,000 distinct CDR3 sequences in the sample, under 55% were seen once. Sample: blood. The receptors come from a man of 80 years or more in good health.

The V gene is TRBV9, the J gene TRBJ2-1, with 12 nucleotides matching TRBD2. Per germline, CDR1 SGDLS and CDR2 YYNGEE. The CDR3 spans 17 residues. V gave up 0 bases and J gave up 8 bases; unmatched junction bases: 9. The chain's CDR3 is CASSVVASGRALDEQFF. The DNA of the CDR3 is TGTGCCAGCAGCGTAGTGGCTAGCGGGAGGGCCCTCGATGAGCAGTTCTTC.

This clonotype has a handful of counts. The chain joins TRBV7-9 to TRBJ1-1; 7 nucleotides agree with TRBD1. Germline-derived CDR1 and CDR2 are SEHNR and FQNEAQ (reference sequence). The V segment lost 5 bases and the J segment 0 bases; nucleotides outside the gene matches: 15. The CDR3 has 18 residues. CDR3 coding DNA: TGTGCCAGCAGCCCTAGTGACAGGGCAGGGACCATGAACACTGAAGCTTTCTTT. Amino acids: CASSPSDRAGTMNTEAFF.

The chain's CDR3 is CASSPTPGDTQYF. CDR3 DNA sequence: TGTGCCAGCAGCCCAACCCCTGGTGATACGCAGTATTTT. The gene calls are TRBV7-3 and TRBJ2-3; D is ambiguous. The CDR3 covers 13 residues. CDR1 and CDR2 from the germline V gene are SGHTA and FQGTGA. Deletions cut 5 bases from V and 6 bases from J, with 12 bases between.

The chain is built from TRBV20-1 and TRBJ2-1; 13 nucleotides line up with TRBD2. The CDR3 is 15 amino acids. V shed 5 bases, J shed 4 bases, and the junction held 5 bases outside the gene matches. Germline V gene data show CDR1 as DFQATT and CDR2 as SNEGSKA (reference sequence). CDR3 sequence: CSAEGLAGLYNEQFF. The CDR3 DNA reads TGCAGTGCTGAGGGACTAGCGGGGCTATACAATGAGCAGTTCTTC.

About this clonotype: A much larger clone is a single base away; this may be a read error. The V call is TRBV7-2, the J call TRBJ2-3; 7 nucleotides agree with TRBD1. Germline lookup yields CDR1 SGHTA and CDR2 FQGNSA. This CDR3 spans 16 amino acids. The CDR3 protein is CACSLDRQGGTDTQYF. CDR3 nucleotides: TGTGCCTGCAGCTTAGACCGACAGGGAGGCACAGATACGCAGTATTTT.

J is TRBJ2-1 and V is TRBV7-2, with 7 bases fitting TRBD1. The CDR3 length is 12 residues. Germline V gene sequence: CDR1 SGHTA, CDR2 FQGNSA. The J segment lost 12 bases and the V segment lost 5 bases, leaving 7 bases of the junction unmatched. CDR3 sequence reads: CASSPTGARQFF. DNA of the CDR3: TGTGCCAGCAGCCCAACAGGGGCTAGGCAGTTCTTC.

The rearrangement links TRBV7-9 to TRBJ1-6, with 7 nucleotides matching TRBD1. V was pared by 4 bases and J by 7 bases, with 4 bases of the junction left unmatched. The CDR3 loop spans 14 amino acids. Germline V lookup: CDR1 SEHNR, CDR2 FQNEAQ (reference sequence). DNA for the CDR3: TGTGCCAGCAGCTCGGGACAGTCAAATTCACCCCTCCACTTT. This encodes CASSSGQSNSPLHF.

This clonotype has a handful of counts. The chain is built from TRBV7-9 and TRBJ2-3; possibly TRBD1 or TRBD2 for D (6 bases each). In germline, CDR1 is SEHNR, CDR2 FQNEAQ (reference sequence). The V gene lost 1 base and the J gene lost 2 bases, with 22 bases spanning the gap. The CDR3 is 19 residues long. In DNA form, the CDR3 reads TGTGCCAGCAGCTTAGTTTGGTTACCGGGGGCTGGGGTCACAGATACGCAGTATTTT. Its translation is CASSLVWLPGAGVTDTQYF.

V gene TRBV15 combines with J gene TRBJ1-1; 8 bases agree with TRBD1. Unmatched junction bases numbered 2, after V lost 11 bases and J lost 3 bases. The length of the CDR3 is 11 residues. CDR1 and CDR2 from the germline V gene are LNHNV and YYDKDF (reference sequence). In DNA, the CDR3 is TGTGCCGTACAGGGGGACACTGAAGCTTTCTTT. It codes for CAVQGDTEAFF.

Comments on this clonotype: A much bigger clone sits one base away, suggesting this may be a read error. The chain carries TRBV6-5 and TRBJ1-1, with D maybe TRBD1 (5 bases). Germline CDR1 MNHEY, CDR2 SVGAGI. This CDR3 spans 14 amino acids. The CDR3 coding sequence is TGTGCCGGCAGCCGACAGATCATGAACACTGAAGCTTTCTTT. It encodes CAGSRQIMNTEAFF.

V is TRBV6-5 and J is TRBJ2-1; TRBD2 matches 7 bases. The CDR3 spans 13 residues. Germline CDR1 reads MNHEY; CDR2 reads SVGAGI. The ends lost 6 bases at V and 12 bases at J; junction bases unmatched: 11. This chain's CDR3 is CASSPKLARMQFF. The CDR3 coding sequence is TGTGCCAGCAGCCCAAAACTAGCGAGAATGCAGTTCTTC.

The rearrangement joins TRBV28 to TRBJ1-4, with D hard to call. The germline gives CDR1 MDHEN, CDR2 SYDVKM. CDR3 size: 16 residues. V lost 7 bases and J lost 5, with 20 bases in between. CDR3 nucleotides: TGTGCCAGCATTTCTGCCCCGGGCAGATGGAATGAAAAACTGTTTTTT. Protein: CASISAPGRWNEKLFF. Full variable domain (rest looked up from reference TRBV28 and TRBJ1-4): DVKVTQSSRYLVKRTGEKVFLECVQDMDHENMFWYRQDPGLGLRLIYFSYDVKMKEKGDIPEGYSVSREKKERFSLILESASTNQTSMYLCASISAPGRWNEKLFFGSGTQLSVL.

This clonotype turned up a few times. This rearrangement joins TRBV4-3 to TRBJ2-7; D might be TRBD1 or TRBD2, each matching 6 bases. The germline CDR1 and CDR2 sequences are LGHNA and YSLEER. Between the trimmed V and J ends, which lost 4 bases and 3 bases, there was a span of 16 bases. This CDR3 spans 15 amino acids. The CDR3 here is CASSRVEGGGYEQYF. Here the CDR3 DNA reads TGCGCCAGCAGCCGAGTCGAGGGGGGAGGCTACGAGCAGTACTTC.

Only a few counts were recorded for this clonotype. The V call is TRBV9, the J call TRBJ2-1, with 9 bases that match TRBD2. The CDR3 consists of 15 residues. The trim removed 4 bases at V and 5 bases at J, leaving 7 bases unmatched. Per germline, CDR1 SGDLS and CDR2 YYNGEE. CDR3 DNA sequence: TGTGCCAGCAGCACCAGCGGGGGGAACAACAATGAGCAGTTCTTC. It yields the protein CASSTSGGNNNEQFF.

This chain links TRBV2 with TRBJ2-1; 9 bases line up with TRBD2. The V gene end was trimmed by 7 bases and the J gene end by 7 bases; junction bases not matched to a gene: 5. The germline CDR1 and CDR2 sequences are SNHLY and FYNNEI. The CDR3 consists of 13 residues. CDR3 region: CASMVSGRNEQFF. The CDR3 DNA is TGTGCCAGCATGGTTAGCGGGAGAAATGAGCAGTTCTTC. Complete variable domain (other parts from reference TRBV2 and TRBJ2-1): EPEVTQTPSHQVTQMGQEVILRCVPISNHLYFYWYRQILGQKVEFLVSFYNNEISEKSEIFDDQFSVERPDGSNFTLKIRSTKLEDSAMYFCASMVSGRNEQFFGPGTRLTVL.

The rearrangement joins TRBV20-1 to TRBJ1-1, with a weak D call TRBD1 (5 bases). Trimming removed 0 bases from V and 6 bases from J, with 14 bases in between. Germline V gene lookup returns CDR1 DFQATT and CDR2 SNEGSKA (reference sequence). The CDR3 runs to 14 residues. This chain's CDR3 is CSARDRTGLPEAFF. CDR3 DNA: TGCAGTGCTAGAGATAGAACGGGGCTTCCTGAAGCTTTCTTT.

This clonotype has more than one count but fewer than ten. V gene TRBV12-3 or TRBV12-4 combines with J gene TRBJ1-2; perhaps TRBD1 as D (5 bases). Trimming cost V 4 bases and J 1 base, with 7 bases left between them. The CDR3 extends over 13 amino acids. The CDR3 DNA is TGTGCCAGCAGTTCGACAGTTAACTATGGCTACACCTTC. Translated, it gives CASSSTVNYGYTF.